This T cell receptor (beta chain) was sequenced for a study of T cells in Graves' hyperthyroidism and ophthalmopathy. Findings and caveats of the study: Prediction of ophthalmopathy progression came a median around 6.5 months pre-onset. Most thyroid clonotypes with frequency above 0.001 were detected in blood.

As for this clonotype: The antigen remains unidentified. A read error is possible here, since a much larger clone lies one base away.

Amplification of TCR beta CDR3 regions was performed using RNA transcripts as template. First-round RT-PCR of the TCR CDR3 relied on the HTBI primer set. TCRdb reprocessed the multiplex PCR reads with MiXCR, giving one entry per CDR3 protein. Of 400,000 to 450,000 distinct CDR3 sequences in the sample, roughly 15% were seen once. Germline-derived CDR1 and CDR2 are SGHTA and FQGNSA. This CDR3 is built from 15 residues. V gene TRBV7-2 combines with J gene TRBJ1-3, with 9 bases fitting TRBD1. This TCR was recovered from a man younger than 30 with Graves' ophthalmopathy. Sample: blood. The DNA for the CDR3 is TGTGTCAGCAGCCGGGACAGGGCCTCTGGAAACACCATATATTTT. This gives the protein CVSSRDRASGNTIYF. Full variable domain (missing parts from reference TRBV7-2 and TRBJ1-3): GAGVSQSPSNKVTEKGKDVELRCDPISGHTALYWYRQSLGQGLEFLIYFQGNSAPDKSGLPSDRFSAERTGGSVSTLTIQRTQQEDSAVYLCVSSRDRASGNTIYFGEGSWLTVV.